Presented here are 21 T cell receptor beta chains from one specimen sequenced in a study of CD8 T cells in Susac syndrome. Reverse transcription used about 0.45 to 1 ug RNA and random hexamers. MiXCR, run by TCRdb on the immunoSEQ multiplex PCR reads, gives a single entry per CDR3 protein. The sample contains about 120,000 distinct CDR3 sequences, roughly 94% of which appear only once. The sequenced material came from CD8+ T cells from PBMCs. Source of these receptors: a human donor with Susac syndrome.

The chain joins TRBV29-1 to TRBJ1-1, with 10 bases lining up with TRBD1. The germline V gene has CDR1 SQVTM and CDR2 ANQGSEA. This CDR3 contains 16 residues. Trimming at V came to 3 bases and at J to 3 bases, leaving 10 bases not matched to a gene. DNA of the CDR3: TGCAGCGTTGATGCCGGGACAGGGGAGTGGTACACTGAAGCTTTCTTT. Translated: CSVDAGTGEWYTEAFF. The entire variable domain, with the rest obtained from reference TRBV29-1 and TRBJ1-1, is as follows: SAVISQKPSRDICQRGTSLTIQCQVDSQVTMMFWYRQQPGQSLTLIATANQGSEATYESGFVIDKFPISRPNLTFSTLTVSNMSPEDSSIYLCSVDAGTGEWYTEAFFGQGTRLTVV.

The CDR3 DNA reads as TGCAGCGTTGAAGAGGGACACCCCGGGGTCCAGTACTTC. This translates into CSVEEGHPGVQYF. The chain uses TRBV29-1 and TRBJ2-5; D possibly corresponds to TRBD1 (6 bases). CDR3 length equals 13 residues. Per germline, CDR1 SQVTM and CDR2 ANQGSEA. V was trimmed by 0 bases and J by 10 bases, leaving 15 bases between them.

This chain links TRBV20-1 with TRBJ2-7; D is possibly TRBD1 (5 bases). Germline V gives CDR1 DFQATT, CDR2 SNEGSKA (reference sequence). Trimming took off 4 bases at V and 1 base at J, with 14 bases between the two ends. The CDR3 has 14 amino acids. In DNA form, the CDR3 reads TGCAGTGCTACGTTTTCCAGGGCGTCCTACGAGCAGTACTTC. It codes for CSATFSRASYEQYF.

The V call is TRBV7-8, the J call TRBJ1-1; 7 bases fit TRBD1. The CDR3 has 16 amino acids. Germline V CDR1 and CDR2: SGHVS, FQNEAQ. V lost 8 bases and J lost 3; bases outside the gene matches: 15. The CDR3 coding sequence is TGTGCCAGCTCACAAGGGGGCCCAGCGTGGGACACTGAAGCTTTCTTT. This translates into CASSQGGPAWDTEAFF.

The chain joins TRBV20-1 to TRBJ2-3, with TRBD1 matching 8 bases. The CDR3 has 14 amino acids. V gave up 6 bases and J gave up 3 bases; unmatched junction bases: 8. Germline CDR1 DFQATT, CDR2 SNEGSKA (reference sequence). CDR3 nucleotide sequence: TGCAGTGCCACCCGACAGGGGAGAACAGATACGCAGTATTTT. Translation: CSATRQGRTDTQYF.

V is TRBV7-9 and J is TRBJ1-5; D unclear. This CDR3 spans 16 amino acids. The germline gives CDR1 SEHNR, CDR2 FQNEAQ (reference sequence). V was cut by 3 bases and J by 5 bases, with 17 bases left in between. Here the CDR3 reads CASSFVGRSFDQPQHF. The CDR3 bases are TGTGCCAGCAGCTTCGTAGGACGTTCCTTCGATCAGCCCCAGCATTTT.

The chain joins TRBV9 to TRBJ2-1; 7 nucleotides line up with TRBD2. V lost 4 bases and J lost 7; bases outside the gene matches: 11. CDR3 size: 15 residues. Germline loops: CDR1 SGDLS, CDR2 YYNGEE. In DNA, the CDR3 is TGTGCCAGCAGCCCCCGGAGGGCGCGGGAGAATGAGCAGTTCTTC. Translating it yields CASSPRRARENEQFF.

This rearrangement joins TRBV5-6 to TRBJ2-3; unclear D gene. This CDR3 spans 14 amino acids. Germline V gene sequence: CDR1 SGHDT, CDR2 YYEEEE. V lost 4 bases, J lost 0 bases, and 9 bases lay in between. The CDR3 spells CASSNGRSTDTQYF. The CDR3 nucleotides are TGTGCCAGCAGCAACGGACGGAGCACAGATACGCAGTATTTT.

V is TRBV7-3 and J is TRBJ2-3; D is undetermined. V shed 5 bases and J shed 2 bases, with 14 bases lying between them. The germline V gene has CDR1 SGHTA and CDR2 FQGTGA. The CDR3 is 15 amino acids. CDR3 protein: CASSPWGQDTDTQYF. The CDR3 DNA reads TGTGCCAGCAGCCCATGGGGTCAGGACACAGATACGCAGTATTTT.

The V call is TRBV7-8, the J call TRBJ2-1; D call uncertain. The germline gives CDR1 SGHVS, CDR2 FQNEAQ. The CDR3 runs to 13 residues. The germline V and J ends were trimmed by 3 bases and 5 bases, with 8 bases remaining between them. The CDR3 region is CASSFPPDNEQFF. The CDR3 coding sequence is TGTGCCAGCAGCTTCCCCCCTGACAATGAGCAGTTCTTC.

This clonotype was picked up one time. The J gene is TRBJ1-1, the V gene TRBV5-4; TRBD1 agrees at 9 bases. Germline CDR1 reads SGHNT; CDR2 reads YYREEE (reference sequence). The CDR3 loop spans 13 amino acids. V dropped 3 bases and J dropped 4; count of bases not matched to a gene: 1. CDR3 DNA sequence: TGTGCCAGCAGCTCGGACAGGGGCACTGAAGCTTTCTTT. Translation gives CASSSDRGTEAFF.

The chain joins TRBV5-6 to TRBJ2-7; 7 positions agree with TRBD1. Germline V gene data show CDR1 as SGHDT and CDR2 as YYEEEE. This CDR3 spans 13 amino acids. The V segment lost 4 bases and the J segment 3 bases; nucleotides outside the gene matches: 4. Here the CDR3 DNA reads TGTGCCAGCAGCGGTCCAGGGGGCTACGAGCAGTACTTC. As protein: CASSGPGGYEQYF.

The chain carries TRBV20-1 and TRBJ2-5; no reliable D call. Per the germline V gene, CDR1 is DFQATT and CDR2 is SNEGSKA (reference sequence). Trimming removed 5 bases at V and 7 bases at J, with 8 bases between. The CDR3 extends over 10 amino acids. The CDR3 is CSARVGTQYF. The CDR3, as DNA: TGCAGTGCTCGGGTGGGGACCCAGTACTTC.

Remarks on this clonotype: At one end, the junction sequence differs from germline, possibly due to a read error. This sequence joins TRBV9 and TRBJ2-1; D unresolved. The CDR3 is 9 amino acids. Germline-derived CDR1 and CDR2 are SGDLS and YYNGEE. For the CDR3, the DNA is TGTGCCAGCAGCGTACGTGGGCCTTTC. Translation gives CASSVRGPF.

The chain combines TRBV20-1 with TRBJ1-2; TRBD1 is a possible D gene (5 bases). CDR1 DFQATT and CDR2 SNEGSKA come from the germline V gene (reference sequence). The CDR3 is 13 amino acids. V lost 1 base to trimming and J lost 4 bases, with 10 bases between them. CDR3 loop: CSARAPGTYGYTF. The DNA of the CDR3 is TGCAGTGCTAGAGCACCAGGGACCTATGGCTACACCTTC.

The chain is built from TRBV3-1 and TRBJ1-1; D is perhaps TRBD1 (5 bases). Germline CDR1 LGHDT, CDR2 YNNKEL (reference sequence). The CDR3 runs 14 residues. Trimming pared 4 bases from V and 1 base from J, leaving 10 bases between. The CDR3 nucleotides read TGTGCCAGCAGCCCGGGACTAGGGAACACTGAAGCTTTCTTT. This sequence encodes CASSPGLGNTEAFF.

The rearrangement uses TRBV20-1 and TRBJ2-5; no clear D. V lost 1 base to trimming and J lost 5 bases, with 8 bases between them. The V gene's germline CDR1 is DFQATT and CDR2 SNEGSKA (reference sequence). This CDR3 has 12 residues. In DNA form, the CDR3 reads TGCAGTGCTAGAGGGGGTCCGGAGACCCAGTACTTC. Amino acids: CSARGGPETQYF.

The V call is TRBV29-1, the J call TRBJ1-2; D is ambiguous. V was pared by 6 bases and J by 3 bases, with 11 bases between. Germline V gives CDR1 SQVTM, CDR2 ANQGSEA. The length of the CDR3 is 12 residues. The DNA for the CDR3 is TGCAGCGTAGAAAGACAAGACTATGGCTACACCTTC. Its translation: CSVERQDYGYTF.

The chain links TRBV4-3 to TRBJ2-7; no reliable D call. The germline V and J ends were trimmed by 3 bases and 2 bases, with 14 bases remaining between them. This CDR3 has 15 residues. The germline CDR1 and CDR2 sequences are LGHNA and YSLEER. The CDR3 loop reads CASSQGIGLTYEQYF. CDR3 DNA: TGCGCCAGCAGCCAGGGGATAGGTCTTACCTACGAGCAGTACTTC.

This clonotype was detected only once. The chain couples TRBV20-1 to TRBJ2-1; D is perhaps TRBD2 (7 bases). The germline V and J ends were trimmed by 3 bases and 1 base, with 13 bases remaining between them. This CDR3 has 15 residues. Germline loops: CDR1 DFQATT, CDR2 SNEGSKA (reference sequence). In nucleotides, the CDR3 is TGCAGTGCTAGCGTCCGGGGGGCGTCCTACAATGAGCAGTTCTTC. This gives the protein CSASVRGASYNEQFF.

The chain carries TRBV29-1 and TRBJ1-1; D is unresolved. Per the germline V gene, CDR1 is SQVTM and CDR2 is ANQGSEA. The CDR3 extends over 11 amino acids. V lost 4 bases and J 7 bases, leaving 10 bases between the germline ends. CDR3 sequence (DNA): TGCAGCGTTGGTTTATACGATGAAGCTTTCTTT. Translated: CSVGLYDEAFF.